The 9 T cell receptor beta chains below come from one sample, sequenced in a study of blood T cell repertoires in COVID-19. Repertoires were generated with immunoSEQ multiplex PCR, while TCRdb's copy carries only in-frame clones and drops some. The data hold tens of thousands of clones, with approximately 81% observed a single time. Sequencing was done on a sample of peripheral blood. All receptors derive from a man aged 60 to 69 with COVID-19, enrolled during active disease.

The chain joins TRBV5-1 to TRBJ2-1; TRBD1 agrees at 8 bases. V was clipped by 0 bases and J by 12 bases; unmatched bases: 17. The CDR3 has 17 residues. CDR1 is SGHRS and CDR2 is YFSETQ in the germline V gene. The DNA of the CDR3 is TGCGCCAGCAGCTTGGTTGATACAGGGGGTCTAATAAAGGGGCAGTTCTTC. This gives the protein CASSLVDTGGLIKGQFF.

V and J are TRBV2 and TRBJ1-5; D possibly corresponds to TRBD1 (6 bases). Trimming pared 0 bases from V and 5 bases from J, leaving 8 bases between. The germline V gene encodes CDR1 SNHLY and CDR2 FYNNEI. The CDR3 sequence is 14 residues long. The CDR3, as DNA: TGTGCCAGCAGTGAAGCGGGGGCAGATCAGCCCCAGCATTTT. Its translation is CASSEAGADQPQHF.

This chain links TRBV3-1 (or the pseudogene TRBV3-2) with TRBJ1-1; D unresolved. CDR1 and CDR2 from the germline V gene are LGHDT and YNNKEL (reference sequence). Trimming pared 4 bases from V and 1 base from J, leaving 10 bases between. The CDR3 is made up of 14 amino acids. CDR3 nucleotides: TGTGCCAGCAGCCCCTCGAGCAAGAACACTGAAGCTTTCTTT. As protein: CASSPSSKNTEAFF.

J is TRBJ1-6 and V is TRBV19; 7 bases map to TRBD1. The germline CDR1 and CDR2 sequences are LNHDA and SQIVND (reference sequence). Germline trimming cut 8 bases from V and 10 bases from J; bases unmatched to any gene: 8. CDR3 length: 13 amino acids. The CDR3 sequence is CASQEQGTSPLHF. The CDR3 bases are TGTGCCAGTCAAGAACAGGGGACCTCACCCCTCCACTTT.

CDR3 coding DNA: TGCGCCAGCAGCTCCACTAGCGGTTCCTACAATGAGCAGTTCTTC. Translation gives CASSSTSGSYNEQFF. This chain connects TRBV5-1 to TRBJ2-1, with 8 bases aligning to TRBD2. Germline V gene lookup returns CDR1 SGHRS and CDR2 YFSETQ. The ends lost 3 bases at V and 1 base at J; junction bases unmatched: 3. The CDR3 sequence is 15 residues long.

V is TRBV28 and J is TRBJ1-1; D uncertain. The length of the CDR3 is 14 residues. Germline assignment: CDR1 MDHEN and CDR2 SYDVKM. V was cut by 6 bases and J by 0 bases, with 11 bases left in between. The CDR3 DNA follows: TGTGCCAGCAGCCCTACAGACATGAACACTGAAGCTTTCTTT. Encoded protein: CASSPTDMNTEAFF. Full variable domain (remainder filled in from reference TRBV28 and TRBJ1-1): DVKVTQSSRYLVKRTGEKVFLECVQDMDHENMFWYRQDPGLGLRLIYFSYDVKMKEKGDIPEGYSVSREKKERFSLILESASTNQTSMYLCASSPTDMNTEAFFGQGTRLTVV.

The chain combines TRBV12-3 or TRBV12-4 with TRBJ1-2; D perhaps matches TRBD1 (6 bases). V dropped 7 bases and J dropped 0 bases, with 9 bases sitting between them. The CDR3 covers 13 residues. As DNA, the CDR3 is TGTGCCAGCATGGGACAAGCTAACTATGGCTACACCTTC. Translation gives CASMGQANYGYTF.

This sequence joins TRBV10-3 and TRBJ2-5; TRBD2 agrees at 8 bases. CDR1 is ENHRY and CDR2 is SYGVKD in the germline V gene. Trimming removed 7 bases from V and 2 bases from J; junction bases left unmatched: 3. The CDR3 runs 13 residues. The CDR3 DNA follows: TGTGCCATCACCCGGGAGGGGCAAGAGACCCAGTACTTC. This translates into CAITREGQETQYF.

DNA for the CDR3: TGCAGCGTTTGTGCGGACACAGATACGCAGTATTTT. Translated: CSVCADTDTQYF. The chain links TRBV29-1 to TRBJ2-3; D is ambiguous. Trimming took off 5 bases at V and 2 bases at J, with 8 bases between the two ends. CDR3 length equals 12 residues. Looked up from germline, CDR1 is SQVTM and CDR2 is ANQGSEA.